This T cell receptor (beta chain) was captured in a study of neurological immune-mediated disorders. This clonotype was counted ten times or more. No antigen is known for it. The time point here: technical triplicate 2. About 1 million sorted CD4+ or CD8+ T cells made each library. Study results and limitations: Subjects shared no identical expanded-clone CDR3 amino acid sequences, suggesting private TCR-beta repertoires in all groups.

The cDNA was produced through 5'RACE with 10-nucleotide random UMIs. A single run covered 15-18 subjects with over 200 million TCR-beta sequences. TCRdb reprocessed the 5' RACE reads with MiXCR, giving one entry per CDR3 protein. The profile shows about 32,000 distinct CDR3 sequences, more than 10% of them singletons. Looked up from germline, CDR1 is SQVTM and CDR2 is ANQGSEA. This CDR3 comprises 13 residues. V lost 3 bases to trimming and J lost 9 bases; unmatched junction nucleotides: 9. The sample was CD4+ T cells from blood. This rearrangement joins TRBV29-1 to TRBJ2-5; 8 bases fit TRBD2. The clonotype originates from a female donor with HTLV-1-associated myelopathy (HAM/TSP). Here the CDR3 DNA reads TGCAGCGTTGACTCGGCGGGGCGGGGGGCCCAGTACTTC. It translates to CSVDSAGRGAQYF. The whole variable domain, filled in from reference TRBV29-1 and TRBJ2-5, reads SAVISQKPSRDICQRGTSLTIQCQVDSQVTMMFWYRQQPGQSLTLIATANQGSEATYESGFVIDKFPISRPNLTFSTLTVSNMSPEDSSIYLCSVDSAGRGAQYFGPGTRLLVL.